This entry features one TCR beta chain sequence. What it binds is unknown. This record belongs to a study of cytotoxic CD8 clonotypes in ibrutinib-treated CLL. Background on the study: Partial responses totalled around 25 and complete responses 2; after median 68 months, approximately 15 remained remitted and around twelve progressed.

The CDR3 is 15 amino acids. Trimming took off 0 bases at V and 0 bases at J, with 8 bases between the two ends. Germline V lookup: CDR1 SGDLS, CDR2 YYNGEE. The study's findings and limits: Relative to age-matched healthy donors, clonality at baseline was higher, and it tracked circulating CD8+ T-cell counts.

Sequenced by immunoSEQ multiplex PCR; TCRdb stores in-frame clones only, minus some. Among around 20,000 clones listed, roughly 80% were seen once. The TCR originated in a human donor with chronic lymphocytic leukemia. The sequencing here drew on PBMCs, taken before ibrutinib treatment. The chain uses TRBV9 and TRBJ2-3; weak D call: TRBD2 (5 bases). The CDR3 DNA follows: TGTGCCAGCAGCGTAGCCGGGGTCAGCACAGATACGCAGTATTTT. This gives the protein CASSVAGVSTDTQYF.